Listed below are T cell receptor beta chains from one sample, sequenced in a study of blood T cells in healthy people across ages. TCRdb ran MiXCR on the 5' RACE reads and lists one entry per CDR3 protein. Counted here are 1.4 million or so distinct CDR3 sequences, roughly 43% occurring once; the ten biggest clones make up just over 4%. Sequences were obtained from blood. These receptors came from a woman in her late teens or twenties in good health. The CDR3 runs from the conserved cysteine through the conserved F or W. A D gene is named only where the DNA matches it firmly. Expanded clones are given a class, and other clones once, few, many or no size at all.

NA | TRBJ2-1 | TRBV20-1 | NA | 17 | CSAIRFVFGRDYNEQFF | TGCAGTGCTATCCGATTCGTTTTCGGGAGAGATTACAATGAGCAGTTCTTC
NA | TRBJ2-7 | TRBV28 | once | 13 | CTSSVLSTYEQYF | TGTACCAGCAGTGTTCTATCTACCTACGAGCAGTACTTC
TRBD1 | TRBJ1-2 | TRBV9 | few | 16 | CASSVGQGAQGGGYTF | TGTGCCAGCAGCGTAGGACAGGGGGCGCAGGGCGGCGGCTACACCTTC
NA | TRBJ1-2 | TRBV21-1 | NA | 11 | CASGRDEGYTF | TGTGCCAGCGGCCGGGATGAGGGCTACACCTTC
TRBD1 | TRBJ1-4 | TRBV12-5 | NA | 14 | CASGIQGEYEKLFF | TGTGCTAGTGGAATCCAGGGGGAATATGAAAAACTGTTTTTT
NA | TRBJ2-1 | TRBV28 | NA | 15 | CASTDNRDNYNEQFF | TGTGCCAGCACCGACAACCGGGACAACTACAATGAGCAGTTCTTC
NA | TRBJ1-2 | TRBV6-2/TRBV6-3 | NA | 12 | CASSNQIGGYTF | TGTGCCAGCAGTAACCAGATCGGCGGCTACACCTTC
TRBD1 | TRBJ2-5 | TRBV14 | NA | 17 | CASSQGPTGTKQETQYF | TGTGCCAGCAGCCAAGGACCGACAGGGACCAAACAAGAGACCCAGTACTTC
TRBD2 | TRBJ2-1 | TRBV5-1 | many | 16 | CASSLGLAVSYNEQFF | TGCGCCAGCAGCTTGGGACTAGCGGTCTCCTACAATGAGCAGTTCTTC
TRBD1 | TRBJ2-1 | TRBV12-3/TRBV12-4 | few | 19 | CASSFVPGQFQVLYNEQFF | TGTGCCAGCAGTTTTGTCCCGGGACAGTTCCAAGTCCTATACAATGAGCAGTTCTTC
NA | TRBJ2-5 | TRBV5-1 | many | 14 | CASSLAQKQETQYF | TGCGCCAGCAGCTTGGCTCAGAAGCAAGAGACCCAGTACTTC
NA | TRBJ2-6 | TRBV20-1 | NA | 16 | CSAQEGGAWGANVLTF | TGCAGTGCTCAAGAGGGGGGGGCGTGGGGGGCCAACGTCCTGACTTTC
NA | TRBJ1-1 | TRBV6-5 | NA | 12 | CASSYAGTGAFF | TGTGCCAGCAGTTACGCGGGGACGGGAGCTTTCTTT
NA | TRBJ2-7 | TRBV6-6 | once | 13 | CASTTTPAYEQYF | TGTGCCAGCACCACAACGCCCGCCTATGAGCAGTACTTC
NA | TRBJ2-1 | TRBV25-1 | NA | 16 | CAGSSLREGRYNEQFF | TGTGCCGGCAGTTCCCTTCGGGAAGGCCGGTACAATGAGCAGTTCTTC